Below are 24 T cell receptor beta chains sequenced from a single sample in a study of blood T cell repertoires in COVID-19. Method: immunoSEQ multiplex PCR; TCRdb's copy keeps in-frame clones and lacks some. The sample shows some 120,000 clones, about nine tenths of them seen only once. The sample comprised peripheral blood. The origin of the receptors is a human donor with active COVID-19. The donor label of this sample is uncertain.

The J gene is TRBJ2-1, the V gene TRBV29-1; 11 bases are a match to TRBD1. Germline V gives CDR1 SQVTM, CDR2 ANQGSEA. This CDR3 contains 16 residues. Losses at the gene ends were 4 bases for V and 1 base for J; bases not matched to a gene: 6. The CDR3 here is CSVVGGTGGSYNEQFF. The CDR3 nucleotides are TGCAGCGTTGTCGGAGGGACAGGGGGTTCCTACAATGAGCAGTTCTTC.

CDR3 coding DNA: TGTGCCAGCAGCCGCCTCAGGGGGCTTAGCTATGGCTACACCTTC. This encodes CASSRLRGLSYGYTF. The V and J genes are TRBV14 and TRBJ1-2; TRBD1 aligns across 8 bases. Trimming took 4 bases from V and 4 from J; bases not matched to a gene: 8. The germline CDR1 and CDR2 sequences are SGHDN and FVKESK. CDR3 length: 15 amino acids.

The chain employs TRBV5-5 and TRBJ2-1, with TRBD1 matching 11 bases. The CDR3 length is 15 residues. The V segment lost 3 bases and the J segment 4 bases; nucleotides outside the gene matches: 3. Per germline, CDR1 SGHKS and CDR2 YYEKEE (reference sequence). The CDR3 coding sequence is TGTGCCAGCAGCTCCGGGACAGGGGGGTACAATGAGCAGTTCTTC. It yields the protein CASSSGTGGYNEQFF.

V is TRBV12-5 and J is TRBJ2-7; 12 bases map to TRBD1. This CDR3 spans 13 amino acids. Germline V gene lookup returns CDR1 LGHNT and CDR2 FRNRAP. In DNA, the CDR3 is TGTACTTCAAGCGGGACAGGGGGCGGCGAGCAGTACTTC. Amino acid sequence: CTSSGTGGGEQYF.

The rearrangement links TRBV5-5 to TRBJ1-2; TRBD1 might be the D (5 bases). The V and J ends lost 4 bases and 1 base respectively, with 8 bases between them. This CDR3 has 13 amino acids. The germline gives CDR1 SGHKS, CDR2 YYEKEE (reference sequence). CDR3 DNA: TGTGCCAGCAGCCAACAGGTTAACTATGGCTACACCTTC. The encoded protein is CASSQQVNYGYTF. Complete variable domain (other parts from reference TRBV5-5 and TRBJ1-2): DAGVTQSPTHLIKTRGQQVTLRCSPISGHKSVSWYQQVLGQGPQFIFQYYEKEERGRGNFPDRFSARQFPNYSSELNVNALLLGDSALYLCASSQQVNYGYTFGSGTRLTVV.

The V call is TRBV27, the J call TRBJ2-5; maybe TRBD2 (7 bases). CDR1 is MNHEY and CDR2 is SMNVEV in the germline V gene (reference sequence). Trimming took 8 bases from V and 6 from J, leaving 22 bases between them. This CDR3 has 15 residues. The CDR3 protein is CASVGGGSRGKTQYF. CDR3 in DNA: TGTGCCAGCGTGGGGGGCGGGAGCCGGGGAAAGACCCAGTACTTC.

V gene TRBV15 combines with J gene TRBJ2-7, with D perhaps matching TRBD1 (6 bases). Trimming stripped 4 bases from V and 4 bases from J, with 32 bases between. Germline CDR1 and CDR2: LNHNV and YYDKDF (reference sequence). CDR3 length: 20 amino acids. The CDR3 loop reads CATSTVGQRPWRQVAYEQYF. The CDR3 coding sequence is TGTGCCACCAGCACCGTAGGACAGCGTCCTTGGCGTCAGGTGGCGTACGAGCAGTACTTC.

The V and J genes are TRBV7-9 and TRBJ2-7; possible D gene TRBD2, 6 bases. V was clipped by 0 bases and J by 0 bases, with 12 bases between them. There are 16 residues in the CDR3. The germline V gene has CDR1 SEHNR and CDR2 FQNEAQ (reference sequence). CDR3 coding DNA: TGTGCCAGCAGCTTAGCGCTCGGGGGAAGCTCCTACGAGCAGTACTTC. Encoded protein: CASSLALGGSSYEQYF.

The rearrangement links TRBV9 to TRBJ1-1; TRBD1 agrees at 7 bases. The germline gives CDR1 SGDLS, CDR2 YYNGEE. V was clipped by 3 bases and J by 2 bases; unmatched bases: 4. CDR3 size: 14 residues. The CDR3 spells CASSGGTVNTEAFF. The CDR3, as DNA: TGTGCCAGCAGCGGGGGGACAGTTAACACTGAAGCTTTCTTT.

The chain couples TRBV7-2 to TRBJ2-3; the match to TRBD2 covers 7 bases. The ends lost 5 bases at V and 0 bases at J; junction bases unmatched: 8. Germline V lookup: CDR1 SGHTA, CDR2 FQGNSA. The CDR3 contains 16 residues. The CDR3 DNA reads TGTGCCAGCAGCCTCCAGCGGGGCTTAAGCACAGATACGCAGTATTTT. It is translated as CASSLQRGLSTDTQYF.

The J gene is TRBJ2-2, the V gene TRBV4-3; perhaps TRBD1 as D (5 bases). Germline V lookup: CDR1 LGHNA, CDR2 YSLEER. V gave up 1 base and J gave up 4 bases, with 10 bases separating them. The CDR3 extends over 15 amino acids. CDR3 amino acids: CASSQVFGATGELFF. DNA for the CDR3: TGCGCCAGCAGCCAAGTCTTTGGGGCCACCGGGGAGCTGTTTTTT.

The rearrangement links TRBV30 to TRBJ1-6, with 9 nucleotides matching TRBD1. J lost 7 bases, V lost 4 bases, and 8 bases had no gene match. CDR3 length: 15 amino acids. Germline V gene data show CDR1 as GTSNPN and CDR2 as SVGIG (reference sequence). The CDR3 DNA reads TGTGCCTGGACGGGACAGGGTTTCGGCAATTCACCCCTCCACTTT. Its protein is CAWTGQGFGNSPLHF.

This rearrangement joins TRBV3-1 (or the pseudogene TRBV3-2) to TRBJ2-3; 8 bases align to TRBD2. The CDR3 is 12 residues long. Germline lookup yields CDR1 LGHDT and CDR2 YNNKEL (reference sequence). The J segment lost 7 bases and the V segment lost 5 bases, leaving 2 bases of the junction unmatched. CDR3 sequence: CASSSSGYTQYF. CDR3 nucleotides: TGTGCCAGCAGCTCTAGCGGGTATACGCAGTATTTT.

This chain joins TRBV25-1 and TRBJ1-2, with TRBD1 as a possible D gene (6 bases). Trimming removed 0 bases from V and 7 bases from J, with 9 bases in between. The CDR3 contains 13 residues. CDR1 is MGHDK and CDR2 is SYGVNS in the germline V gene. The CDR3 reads CASSEYNRVGYTF. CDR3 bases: TGTGCCAGCAGTGAATATAACAGGGTTGGCTACACCTTC.

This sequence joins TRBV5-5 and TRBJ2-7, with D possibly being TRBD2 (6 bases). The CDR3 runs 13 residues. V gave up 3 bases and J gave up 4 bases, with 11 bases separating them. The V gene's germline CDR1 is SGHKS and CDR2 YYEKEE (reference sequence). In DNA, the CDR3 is TGTGCCAGCAGCTGGGGACTGAAATACGAGCAGTACTTC. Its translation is CASSWGLKYEQYF.

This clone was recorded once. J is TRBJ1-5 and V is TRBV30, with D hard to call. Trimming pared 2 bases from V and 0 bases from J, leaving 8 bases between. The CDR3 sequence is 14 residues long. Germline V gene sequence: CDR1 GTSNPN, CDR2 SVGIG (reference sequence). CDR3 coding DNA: TGTGCCTGGAGTTCCGGTTATAGCAATCAGCCCCAGCATTTT. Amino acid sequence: CAWSSGYSNQPQHF.

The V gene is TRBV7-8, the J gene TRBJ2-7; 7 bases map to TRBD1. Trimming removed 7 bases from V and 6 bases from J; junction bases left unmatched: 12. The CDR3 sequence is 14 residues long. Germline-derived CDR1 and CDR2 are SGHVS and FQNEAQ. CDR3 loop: CASTPSDRMGEQYF. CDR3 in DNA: TGTGCCAGCACTCCATCGGACAGGATGGGCGAGCAGTACTTC.

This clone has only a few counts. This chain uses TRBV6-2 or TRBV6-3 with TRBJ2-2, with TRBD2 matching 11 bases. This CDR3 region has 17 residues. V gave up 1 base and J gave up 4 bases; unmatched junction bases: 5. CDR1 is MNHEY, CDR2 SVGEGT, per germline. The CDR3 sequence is CASSYFGLAGATGELFF. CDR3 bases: TGTGCCAGCAGTTACTTCGGACTAGCGGGCGCCACCGGGGAGCTGTTTTTT.

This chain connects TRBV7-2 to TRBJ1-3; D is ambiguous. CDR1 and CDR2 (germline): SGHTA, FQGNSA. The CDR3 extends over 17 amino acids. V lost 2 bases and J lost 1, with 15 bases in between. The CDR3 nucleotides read TGTGCCAGCAGCTTATTTCCGGGTTCGGGATCTGGAAACACCATATATTTT. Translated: CASSLFPGSGSGNTIYF.

The CDR3 region is CASSIRVEEKLFF. The DNA for the CDR3 is TGTGCCAGTAGTATCAGGGTTGAGGAAAAACTGTTTTTT. This chain connects TRBV19 to TRBJ1-4, with D possibly matching TRBD1 (5 bases). CDR1 and CDR2 (germline): LNHDA, SQIVND (reference sequence). There are 13 residues in the CDR3. The V end was cut by 3 bases, the J end by 8 bases, with 10 bases between.

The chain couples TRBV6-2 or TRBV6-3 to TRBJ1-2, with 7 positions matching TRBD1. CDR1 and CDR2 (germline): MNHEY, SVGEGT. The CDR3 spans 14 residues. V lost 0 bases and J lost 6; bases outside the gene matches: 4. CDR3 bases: TGTGCCAGCAGTTACTCAGGGGGCAGAAATGGCTACACCTTC. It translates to CASSYSGGRNGYTF.

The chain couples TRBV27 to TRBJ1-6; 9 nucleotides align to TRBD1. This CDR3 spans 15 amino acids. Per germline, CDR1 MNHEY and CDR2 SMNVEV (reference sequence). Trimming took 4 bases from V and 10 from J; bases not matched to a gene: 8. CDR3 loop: CASSYRTGERSPLHF. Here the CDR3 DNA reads TGTGCCAGCAGTTACCGGACAGGGGAGCGCTCACCCCTCCACTTT.

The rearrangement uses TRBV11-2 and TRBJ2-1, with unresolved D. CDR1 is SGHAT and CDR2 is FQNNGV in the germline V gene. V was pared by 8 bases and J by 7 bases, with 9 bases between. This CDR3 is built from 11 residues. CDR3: CASRDPNEQFF. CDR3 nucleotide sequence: TGTGCCAGCCGAGATCCGAATGAGCAGTTCTTC.

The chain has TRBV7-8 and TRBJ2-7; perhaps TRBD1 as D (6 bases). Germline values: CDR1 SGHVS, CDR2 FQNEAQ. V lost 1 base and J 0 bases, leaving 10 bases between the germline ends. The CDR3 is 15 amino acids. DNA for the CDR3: TGTGCCAGCAGCTTAGAAGGGGGTGCCTCCTACGAGCAGTACTTC. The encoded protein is CASSLEGGASYEQYF.